The TCR beta chain under discussion was sequenced for a study of human T cells and chemical hapten exposure. Background on the study: Women made up most patients, who had alopecia areata, totalis or universalis.

The time point denotes: patch test 2, 6 weeks after DPC sensitization. Treatment here: therapeutic diphenylcyclopropenone sensitization with weekly scalp DPC. Study-wide findings and caveats: There was a positive correlation between PT1 expanded TCR counts and patch test score.

About this clonotype itself: Its antigen is not known.

The library labeled individual cDNA molecules by adding unique molecular identifiers to them. In the original analysis: A typical sample had roughly 91,000 TCRs, with roughly 20,000 to 700,000 overall. TCRdb re-called the RACE reads with MiXCR, one entry per CDR3 protein. Here the V and J calls rest on TCRdb's processing, not on the authors' analysis. The sample gives some 99,000 distinct CDR3 sequences, 9.2% of which show up once; around 3% is in the top ten. CDR3 length: 15 amino acids. J gave up 3 bases and V 6 bases, and 4 bases lay outside the gene matches. The clonotype was recovered from a woman in her thirties or forties with alopecia areata. Some clones in this sample may be carry-over from other donors' samples. Sequences were derived from whole blood, sampled in connection with sensitization to the hapten diphenylcyclopropenone (DPC). The rearrangement uses TRBV12-3 or TRBV12-4 and TRBJ2-1, with TRBD2 matching over 11 bases. CDR3: CASRIAGGNYNEQFF. The CDR3 DNA follows: TGTGCCAGCAGGATAGCGGGGGGGAACTACAATGAGCAGTTCTTC.